This T cell receptor (beta chain) was sequenced during a study of CD8+CD57+ T cells in acquired aplastic anemia. Comment on this clonotype: The junction departs from germline at one end; a sequencing error may be responsible.

Profiling of TCR beta VDJ combinations and CDR3 sequences used genomic DNA as template. Using its own MiXCR run on the reads, TCRdb lists one record per CDR3 protein. The data show hundreds of thousands of distinct CDR3 sequences, roughly 64% seen once. This CDR3 spans 12 amino acids. Germline CDR1 SGHRS, CDR2 YFSETQ. This TCR came from a human donor in good health, serving as a control. V gene TRBV5-1 combines with J gene TRBJ1-5; D is ambiguous. The sequenced sample was sorted CD4+, CD8+, or CD8+CD57+ T cells (not recorded which) from PBMCs. CDR3 nucleotide sequence: TGTGCCAGCAGCTTTGTGGGTCCGCCCCCGCATTTT. Translated: CASSFVGPPPHF.